Listed below are T cell receptor beta chains from one sample, sequenced in a study of T cells after yellow fever vaccination. TCRdb re-derived calls from the 5' RACE reads in MiXCR, one entry per CDR3 protein. The data contain about 400,000 distinct CDR3 sequences, 6.2% of them singletons. The source was PBMCs, collected 5 days after the yellow fever booster vaccination. All receptors come from a man aged 30 to 39 who received the YFV17D yellow fever vaccine. CDR3s include the opening cysteine and the closing phenylalanine or tryptophan. A D gene is named only where the DNA matches it firmly. A row's size may be missing; if present it is once, few, many or a size class.

clone size,V gene,J gene,D gene,CDR3 protein,CDR3 DNA
-,TRBV20-1,TRBJ2-2,-,CSARASGELFF,TGCAGTGCTAGAGCTTCTGGGGAGCTGTTTTTT
many,TRBV7-2,TRBJ2-3,-,CASQAGTSTDTQYF,TGTGCCAGCCAAGCCGGGACCAGCACAGATACGCAGTATTTT
few,TRBV29-1,TRBJ2-1,TRBD2,CSVGGYAAGESSSYNEQFF,TGCAGCGTTGGAGGTTATGCAGCGGGAGAATCTTCCTCCTACAATGAGCAGTTCTTC
many,TRBV7-2,TRBJ2-7,TRBD2,CASSFERGPYEQYF,TGTGCCAGCAGCTTCGAGCGGGGCCCCTACGAGCAGTACTTC
-,TRBV29-1,TRBJ2-6,-,CSVGAGAGANVLTF,TGCAGCGTTGGTGCAGGGGCTGGGGCCAACGTCCTGACTTTC
many,TRBV5-1,TRBJ1-2,-,CASGGDFNYGYTF,TGCGCCAGCGGTGGGGACTTTAACTATGGCTACACCTTC
-,TRBV7-6,TRBJ2-1,-,CASGYLEGLFF,TGTGCCAGCGGTTATCTGGAGGGCCTGTTCTTC
few,TRBV5-4,TRBJ2-3,TRBD2,CASSAGVAGPTDTQYF,TGTGCCAGCAGCGCCGGGGTAGCGGGGCCCACAGATACGCAGTATTTT
many,TRBV4-3,TRBJ2-2,-,CAVGATGELFF,TGCGCCGTCGGCGCGACCGGGGAGCTGTTTTTT
-,TRBV20-1,TRBJ2-1,TRBD2,CSARPSGRTNNEQFF,TGCAGTGCTAGGCCTAGCGGGAGGACAAACAATGAGCAGTTCTTC
few,TRBV21-1,TRBJ2-3,-,CASTILQTGDTQYF,TGTGCCAGCACAATCCTACAAACAGGGGATACGCAGTATTTT
-,TRBV29-1,TRBJ2-5,-,CSVRGTEETQYF,TGCAGCGTTCGGGGGACAGAAGAGACCCAGTACTTC
many,TRBV12-3/TRBV12-4,TRBJ1-5,-,CASSLARDQPQHF,TGTGCCAGCAGCTTAGCGCGGGATCAGCCCCAGCATTTT
many,TRBV7-2,TRBJ2-7,TRBD2,CASSLVAGEVGEQYF,TGTGCCAGCAGCTTAGTAGCGGGAGAGGTGGGCGAGCAGTACTTC
-,TRBV5-6,TRBJ2-1,TRBD2,CASSLRRTSGRAIYF,TGTGCCAGCAGCCTCCGTCGGACTAGCGGGAGGGCCATCTACTTC
few,TRBV5-4,TRBJ2-5,TRBD1,CASSLGQGRKETQYF,TGTGCCAGCAGCTTGGGACAGGGCAGGAAAGAGACCCAGTACTTC
many,TRBV7-2,TRBJ2-2,-,CASSLETIGGTGELFF,TGTGCCAGCAGCTTAGAGACTATCGGTGGGACCGGGGAGCTGTTTTTT
-,TRBV6-5,TRBJ1-2,-,CASSYSRRLGGYTF,TGTGCCAGCAGTTACTCGAGACGGCTGGGGGGCTACACCTTC
few,TRBV20-1,TRBJ2-1,TRBD2,CSASMVSGNFYEQFF,TGCAGTGCCAGTATGGTTAGCGGGAATTTCTATGAGCAGTTCTTC
-,TRBV19,TRBJ2-1,TRBD2,CASRVEASGSHRQGEQFF,TGTGCCAGTAGGGTTGAGGCTAGCGGGAGTCATCGGCAGGGTGAGCAGTTCTTC
few,TRBV29-1,TRBJ2-6,-,CSVEDSPGTRSGANVLTF,TGCAGCGTTGAAGATAGCCCAGGAACTAGGTCTGGGGCCAACGTCCTGACTTTC
-,TRBV6-2/TRBV6-3,TRBJ2-7,-,CASSGQPLTYEQYF,TGTGCCAGCAGCGGACAGCCTCTTACCTACGAGCAGTACTTC
many,TRBV10-3,TRBJ2-2,TRBD2,CAIRWETSDSTGELFF,TGTGCCATCAGGTGGGAGACTAGCGATTCCACCGGGGAGCTGTTTTTT
few,TRBV7-2,TRBJ1-2,-,CASSLAVQVYGYTF,TGTGCCAGCAGCTTAGCGGTACAGGTTTATGGCTACACCTTC
few,TRBV9,TRBJ2-3,TRBD2,CASSDRLATSTDTQYF,TGTGCCAGCAGCGACCGACTAGCAACTAGCACAGATACGCAGTATTTT
-,TRBV5-1,TRBJ2-1,-,CASSLAGEDNEQFF,TGCGCCAGCAGCTTGGCGGGAGAGGACAATGAGCAGTTCTTC
many,TRBV25-1,TRBJ1-5,-,CASSEMARGPQHF,TGTGCCAGCAGTGAAATGGCCAGGGGGCCCCAGCATTTT
-,TRBV7-8,TRBJ1-2,-,CASSLVQGQGGYTF,TGTGCCAGCAGCTTAGTCCAGGGGCAGGGTGGCTACACCTTC
many,TRBV5-1,TRBJ2-2,TRBD2,CASSLWGTSGSIGTGELFF,TGCGCCAGCAGCTTGTGGGGGACTAGCGGGAGTATAGGCACCGGGGAGCTGTTTTTT
many,TRBV29-1,TRBJ2-7,-,CSVGRQPPYEQYF,TGCAGCGTTGGACGTCAGCCGCCCTACGAGCAGTACTTC
-,TRBV7-7,TRBJ1-4,-,CASSPGFTGRLFF,TGTGCCAGCAGCCCCGGATTTACAGGGAGACTGTTTTTT
few,TRBV20-1,TRBJ2-4,TRBD1,CSAIQGTLAKNIQYF,TGCAGTGCCATACAGGGGACGTTAGCCAAAAACATTCAGTACTTC
many,TRBV7-2,TRBJ2-6,-,CASSLDTGANVLTF,TGTGCCAGCAGCTTAGATACGGGGGCCAACGTCCTGACTTTC
few,TRBV21-1,TRBJ1-1,-,CASRSGQGVEAFF,TGTGCCAGCAGAAGCGGACAGGGAGTTGAAGCTTTCTTT
-,TRBV6-5,TRBJ2-1,-,CASSYGSHNEQFF,TGTGCCAGCAGTTACGGATCCCACAATGAGCAGTTCTTC
few,TRBV7-2,TRBJ1-3,TRBD1,CASSLASPTGGYTIYF,TGTGCCAGCAGCTTAGCCTCCCCGACAGGGGGTTACACCATATATTTT
many,TRBV7-8,TRBJ2-7,TRBD2,CASSLNGSPGGDEQYF,TGTGCCAGCAGCCTTAACGGTAGCCCCGGGGGGGACGAGCAGTACTTC
-,TRBV5-1,TRBJ2-3,TRBD1,CASSEDRGRGDTQYF,TGCGCCAGCAGCGAGGACAGGGGGCGAGGAGATACGCAGTATTTT
many,TRBV5-6,TRBJ2-7,TRBD2,CASSLGPSGGYEQYF,TGTGCCAGCAGCTTGGGGCCTAGCGGAGGCTACGAGCAGTACTTC
few,TRBV24-1,TRBJ2-5,-,CATSDFQGERETQYF,TGTGCCACCAGTGATTTTCAGGGAGAGAGGGAGACCCAGTACTTC
many,TRBV20-1,TRBJ2-1,-,CSATSVRSYNEQFF,TGCAGTGCCACCTCGGTCCGGTCCTACAATGAGCAGTTCTTC
many,TRBV5-1,TRBJ2-1,-,CASSLNPTSRRSYNEQFF,TGCGCCAGCAGCTTGAATCCCACTAGCAGGCGCTCCTACAATGAGCAGTTCTTC
many,TRBV25-1,TRBJ2-1,TRBD2,CASSDDRGLAVSSYNEQFF,TGTGCCAGCAGTGATGACAGGGGACTAGCGGTGAGCTCCTACAATGAGCAGTTCTTC
many,TRBV5-6,TRBJ2-7,TRBD2,CASSHPLADSYEQYF,TGTGCCAGCAGCCATCCACTAGCGGACTCCTACGAGCAGTACTTC
-,TRBV5-1,TRBJ2-5,TRBD2,CASSLVSGRAPETQYF,TGCGCCAGCAGCTTGGTTAGCGGGAGGGCCCCGGAGACCCAGTACTTC
few,TRBV7-2,TRBJ2-5,-,CASSSWTGGKTQYF,TGTGCCAGCAGCTCGTGGACGGGTGGGAAGACCCAGTACTTC
-,TRBV6-5,TRBJ2-6,-,CASSYSAGSGANVLTF,TGTGCCAGCAGTTACTCCGCGGGATCTGGGGCCAACGTCCTGACTTTC
many,TRBV7-2,TRBJ2-3,-,CASSSRLSQDTQYF,TGTGCCAGCAGCTCCCGCTTAAGCCAAGATACGCAGTATTTT
few,TRBV20-1,TRBJ2-1,TRBD2,CSASSGRGPYNEQFF,TGCAGTGCTAGTAGCGGGAGAGGGCCCTACAATGAGCAGTTCTTC
many,TRBV20-1,TRBJ2-1,-,CSARDGSGGEQFF,TGCAGTGCTAGAGATGGTTCTGGTGGGGAGCAGTTCTTC
many,TRBV14,TRBJ2-3,-,CASSQEVLSGTFTDTQYF,TGTGCCAGCAGCCAAGAGGTCCTTAGCGGAACCTTCACAGATACGCAGTATTTT
-,TRBV20-1,TRBJ2-2,-,CSARDLQLPNTGELFF,TGCAGTGCTAGAGATTTGCAGTTACCGAACACCGGGGAGCTGTTTTTT
-,TRBV3-1,TRBJ2-3,-,CASSQAGDTDTQYF,TGTGCCAGCAGCCAAGCGGGAGACACAGATACGCAGTATTTT
many,TRBV6-2/TRBV6-3,TRBJ2-1,-,CASSYWIEGEQFF,TGTGCCAGCAGTTACTGGATTGAGGGTGAGCAGTTCTTC
-,TRBV20-1,TRBJ2-2,TRBD2,CSARLAGATGELFF,TGCAGTGCTAGACTAGCGGGAGCCACCGGGGAGCTGTTTTTT
many,TRBV7-2,TRBJ1-4,-,CASSLVGARNEKLFF,TGTGCCAGCAGCTTAGTAGGGGCGCGAAATGAAAAACTGTTTTTT
few,TRBV5-1,TRBJ2-5,-,CASSPNSGETQYF,TGCGCCAGCAGCCCCAATAGCGGAGAGACCCAGTACTTC
few,TRBV12-3/TRBV12-4,TRBJ1-2,TRBD1,CASSPATGAVSGYTF,TGTGCCAGCAGCCCCGCTACAGGGGCCGTATCTGGCTACACCTTC
few,TRBV20-1,TRBJ2-1,TRBD2,CSAREPREGLYNEQFF,TGCAGTGCTAGAGAGCCGAGGGAGGGCCTGTACAATGAGCAGTTCTTC